This T cell receptor (beta chain) was sequenced for a study of preoperative IRX-2 immunotherapy in early breast cancer. Treatment described: preoperative locoregional IRX-2 cytokine immunotherapy. Preoperative locoregional IRX-2 cytokine immunotherapy was tested in the phase Ib source study. The CDR3 length is 15 residues. V lost 2 bases, J lost 9 bases, and 19 bases lay in between. Germline assignment: CDR1 MDHEN and CDR2 SYDVKM. TCRdb's table, derived via immunoSEQ multiplex PCR, lists solely in-frame clones and lacks some. The sample has approximately 2,100 clones, 60% to 80% seen once. The input for sequencing was tumor tissue, taken before IRX-2 immunotherapy. This clonotype was sampled from a human donor with breast cancer. The rearrangement joins TRBV28 to TRBJ1-1; D is undetermined. CDR3 DNA sequence: TGTGCCAGCAGTTTACCGGCAGAAACCATTTTCCAAGCTTTCTTT. Translated: CASSLPAETIFQAFF.